The 16 T cell receptor beta chains below all came from one sample that was sequenced in a study of cytomegalovirus exposure and HLA in healthy donors listed by TCRdb under 2017. Library preparation used the immunoSEQ multiplex PCR assay. TCRdb provides this immuneACCESS table in a form limited to in-frame rearrangements. Some clones are lacking; in checked studies, under half of them reflect an unresolved V gene, and why the rest are absent is not known. The sample yields some 140,000 clones; roughly 81% were counted once. The ten largest clones represent over 1.3% of the sample. Input material: PBMCs. The receptor source for this set is a woman aged 30 to 39 in good health and CMV-seronegative.

The chain joins TRBV2 to TRBJ1-1; maybe TRBD1 (6 bases). Looked up from germline, CDR1 is SNHLY and CDR2 is FYNNEI. The CDR3 is 14 residues long. V was cut by 6 bases and J by 5 bases, with 16 bases left in between. The CDR3 sequence is CASRAQGERTEAFF. The DNA of the CDR3 is TGTGCCAGCAGAGCACAGGGTGAAAGGACTGAAGCTTTCTTT.

The chain couples TRBV11-2 to TRBJ2-1; 14 bases align to TRBD2. The J segment lost 9 bases and the V segment lost 4 bases, leaving 2 bases of the junction unmatched. This CDR3 contains 14 residues. The V gene's germline CDR1 is SGHAT and CDR2 FQNNGV. The CDR3 is CASSSGLAGVEQFF. The CDR3, as DNA: TGTGCCAGCAGCTCGGGACTAGCGGGGGTTGAGCAGTTCTTC. Supplemented by reference TRBV11-2 and TRBJ2-1, the full variable domain reads EAGVAQSPRYKIIEKRQSVAFWCNPISGHATLYWYQQILGQGPKLLIQFQNNGVVDDSQLPKDRFSAERLKGVDSTLKIQPAKLEDSAVYLCASSSGLAGVEQFFGPGTRLTVL.

This rearrangement joins TRBV7-2 to TRBJ2-7; TRBD2 aligns across 8 bases. The CDR3 loop spans 15 amino acids. J gave up 2 bases and V 4 bases, and 7 bases lay outside the gene matches. CDR1 is SGHTA, CDR2 FQGNSA, per germline. CDR3 bases: TGTGCCAGCAGCTGGCTAGCGGGCCAAACCTACGAGCAGTACTTC. Amino acids: CASSWLAGQTYEQYF.

This clone was seen only once. This sequence joins TRBV7-2 and TRBJ2-2; TRBD2 matches 8 bases. This CDR3 spans 15 amino acids. Per germline, CDR1 SGHTA and CDR2 FQGNSA. V trimming: 1 base; J trimming: 8 bases; junction bases outside the gene matches: 6. This CDR3 is CASSLVVGGGGELFF. The CDR3 DNA is TGTGCCAGCAGCTTAGTGGTCGGGGGGGGTGGGGAGCTGTTTTTT. Combining the CDR3 with reference TRBV7-2 and TRBJ2-2 gives the whole variable domain GAGVSQSPSNKVTEKGKDVELRCDPISGHTALYWYRQSLGQGLEFLIYFQGNSAPDKSGLPSDRFSAERTGGSVSTLTIQRTQQEDSAVYLCASSLVVGGGGELFFGEGSRLTVL.

The genes are TRBV6-6 and TRBJ2-1, with 8 bases lining up with TRBD1. With V trimmed by 2 bases and J by 5 bases, 8 bases remained unmatched. The length of the CDR3 is 16 residues. Germline loops: CDR1 MNHNY, CDR2 SVGAGI (reference sequence). The CDR3 reads CASSYQGQATNNEQFF. The CDR3 DNA follows: TGTGCCAGCAGTTACCAGGGACAGGCTACAAACAATGAGCAGTTCTTC.

CDR3 amino acids: CASSPLAGTQYF. CDR3 DNA: TGTGCCAGCAGCCCCCTAGCTGGGACCCAGTACTTC. The chain has TRBV14 and TRBJ2-5; D is perhaps TRBD2 (5 bases). V lost 4 bases, J lost 7 bases, and 10 bases lay in between. CDR1 and CDR2 (germline): SGHDN, FVKESK. The CDR3 totals 12 residues.

The CDR3 loop reads CASSRDRNTEAFF. The CDR3 DNA is TGTGCCAGCTCGCGGGACAGAAACACTGAAGCTTTCTTT. The chain employs TRBV18 and TRBJ1-1; TRBD1 matches at 7 bases. Trimming at V came to 6 bases and at J to 2 bases, leaving 3 bases not matched to a gene. There are 13 residues in the CDR3. The germline gives CDR1 KGHSH, CDR2 LQKENI. Using reference TRBV18 and TRBJ1-1 for the parts outside the CDR3, the full variable domain is NAGVMQNPRHLVRRRGQEARLRCSPMKGHSHVYWYRQLPEEGLKFMVYLQKENIIDESGMPKERFSAEFPKEGPSILRIQQVVRGDSAAYFCASSRDRNTEAFFGQGTRLTVV.

The chain has TRBV6-6 and TRBJ1-2; D might be TRBD1 (6 bases). This CDR3 is built from 12 residues. The ends were cut back, 7 bases at V and 8 bases at J, with 14 bases in the middle. Germline V lookup: CDR1 MNHNY, CDR2 SVGAGI (reference sequence). This CDR3 is CASTPQGRGYTF. DNA of the CDR3: TGTGCCAGCACCCCACAGGGAAGGGGCTACACCTTC.

The CDR3 DNA reads TGTGCCAGCAGTGCGCCCCCAGGGGACGGAAACACCATATATTTT. Amino acids: CASSAPPGDGNTIYF. V usage is TRBV6-1 and J usage is TRBJ1-3; D perhaps matches TRBD1 (6 bases). The CDR3 covers 15 residues. CDR1 is MNHNS and CDR2 is SASEGT in the germline V gene. With 4 bases removed from V and 4 bases from J, the gap between germline ends came to 14 bases.

V and J are TRBV6-6 and TRBJ2-1, with D perhaps matching TRBD2 (7 bases). Germline CDR1 is MNHNY and CDR2 is SVGAGI (reference sequence). The CDR3 sequence is 15 residues long. The ends were cut back, 6 bases at V and 4 bases at J, with 16 bases in the middle. The CDR3 bases are TGTGCCAGCAGCAAGGGGGGGAGTGCATACAATGAGCAGTTCTTC. It specifies CASSKGGSAYNEQFF.

CDR3 nucleotide sequence: TGTGCCAGCAGCCGGGACAGTTACTACGAGCAGTACTTC. Its protein is CASSRDSYYEQYF. This chain joins TRBV6-1 and TRBJ2-7; 7 bases line up with TRBD1. Germline values: CDR1 MNHNS, CDR2 SASEGT. Unmatched junction bases numbered 5, after V lost 6 bases and J lost 3 bases. This CDR3 contains 13 residues.

This clone was seen only once. The gene calls are TRBV29-1 and TRBJ1-2; 9 nucleotides agree with TRBD1. The J segment lost 4 bases and the V segment lost 7 bases, leaving 10 bases of the junction unmatched. The germline V gene has CDR1 SQVTM and CDR2 ANQGSEA. This CDR3 contains 14 residues. The CDR3: CSDSGTGKSYGYTF. CDR3 in DNA: TGCAGCGACTCCGGGACAGGGAAATCCTATGGCTACACCTTC.

This chain uses TRBV5-1 with TRBJ2-7, with D perhaps matching TRBD2 (7 bases). The germline gives CDR1 SGHRS, CDR2 YFSETQ. The ends were cut back, 6 bases at V and 9 bases at J, with 28 bases in the middle. This CDR3 is built from 16 residues. CDR3 in amino acids: CASNPLPGGATVGQYF. The CDR3 region has the DNA TGCGCCAGCAACCCCCTTCCGGGGGGCGCGACAGTGGGGCAGTACTTC. The full variable domain, in which reference TRBV5-1 and TRBJ2-7 provide the parts outside the CDR3, is KAGVTQTPRYLIKTRGQQVTLSCSPISGHRSVSWYQQTPGQGLQFLFEYFSETQRNKGNFPGRFSGRQFSNSRSEMNVSTLELGDSALYLCASNPLPGGATVGQYFGPGTRLTVT.

The chain carries TRBV9 and TRBJ2-5; TRBD2 aligns across 8 bases. CDR3 length: 15 residues. V shed 3 bases and J 1 base; nucleotides not matched to a gene: 5. CDR1 and CDR2 from the germline V gene are SGDLS and YYNGEE. The CDR3 coding sequence is TGTGCCAGCAGCGCCGGCGGGGGGCCCCAAGAGACCCAGTACTTC. As protein: CASSAGGGPQETQYF. The complete variable domain, with remaining parts taken from reference TRBV9 and TRBJ2-5, reads DSGVTQTPKHLITATGQRVTLRCSPRSGDLSVYWYQQSLDQGLQFLIQYYNGEERAKGNILERFSAQQFPDLHSELNLSSLELGDSALYFCASSAGGGPQETQYFGPGTRLLVL.

The V gene is TRBV9, the J gene TRBJ2-5, with a weak D call TRBD1 (5 bases). Germline V gene data show CDR1 as SGDLS and CDR2 as YYNGEE. Deletions cut 4 bases from V and 5 bases from J, with 12 bases between. There are 13 residues in the CDR3. CDR3 in DNA: TGTGCCAGCAGCCCCAGGACACAGGAGACCCAGTACTTC. As protein: CASSPRTQETQYF. Together with reference TRBV9 and TRBJ2-5, the CDR3 gives the full variable domain: DSGVTQTPKHLITATGQRVTLRCSPRSGDLSVYWYQQSLDQGLQFLIQYYNGEERAKGNILERFSAQQFPDLHSELNLSSLELGDSALYFCASSPRTQETQYFGPGTRLLVL.

The rearrangement uses TRBV7-8 and TRBJ1-2; D is uncertain. V was pared by 1 base and J by 1 base, with 4 bases between. This CDR3 comprises 13 residues. Germline V gene lookup returns CDR1 SGHVS and CDR2 FQNEAQ. CDR3 residues: CASSLDNNYGYTF. For the CDR3, the DNA is TGTGCCAGCAGCTTAGACAATAACTATGGCTACACCTTC.